This T cell receptor beta chain was observed in a study of shared clonotypes between healthy human individuals. The CDR3 covers 16 residues. Looked up from germline, CDR1 is MNHEY and CDR2 is SMNVEV (reference sequence). The germline V and J ends were trimmed by 6 bases and 0 bases, with 18 bases remaining between them. Every contributor of samples was a Caucasian grown-up residing in Nashville, Tennessee. It was at deep level that the assay was run. Clones were sequenced by immunoSEQ multiplex PCR, and TCRdb holds only the in-frame ones, with some missing. Of around 550,000 clones listed, less than 96% are singletons.

This chain connects TRBV27 to TRBJ2-7, with D perhaps assigned TRBD1 or TRBD2 (5 bases each). Specimen: naive CD4+ T cells sorted from blood. Subset meaning: CD45RA+ positively selected. This receptor was obtained from a woman between 25 and 40 years old in good health. The CDR3 DNA is TGTGCCAGCAGCCCCGGGGTAGGGGCAAGCTCCTACGAGCAGTACTTC. It is translated as CASSPGVGASSYEQYF.